Listed below are T cell receptor beta chains from one sample, sequenced in a study of blood T cell repertoires in COVID-19. Here immunoSEQ multiplex PCR was the method, and the copy in TCRdb shows in-frame clones only, minus some. The table has more than 200,000 clones, around 90% seen once. The sequenced sample consisted of PBMCs or T cells enriched from blood (not recorded which). Every receptor here comes from a woman aged 25 to 39 with acute COVID-19. Both conserved end residues are part of each CDR3. D genes are given only for firm matches. Not all rows give a size; the values are once, few, many and, for expanded clones, a class.

DNA: TGTGCCAGCAGTGACTCGAAAGGGAGGGGTTCAGATACGCAGTATTTT
CDR3: CASSDSKGRGSDTQYF
size: .
J: TRBJ2-3
V: TRBV6-4
D: TRBD2

DNA: TGCGCCAGCACAGGGGGAGGAGAGACCCAGTACTTC
CDR3: CASTGGGETQYF
size: .
J: TRBJ2-5
V: TRBV10-2
D: .

DNA: TGTGCCATCAGTGAGCAGTACGAGCAGTACTTC
CDR3: CAISEQYEQYF
size: once
J: TRBJ2-7
V: TRBV10-3
D: .

DNA: TGTGCCAGCAGCGCTCCCCGCCAGGCCTCTAGCACAGATACGCAGTATTTT
CDR3: CASSAPRQASSTDTQYF
size: once
J: TRBJ2-3
V: TRBV9
D: .

DNA: TGTGCCAGCAGTTTGGGGATTGACAGGGCAATATTGAATTCACCCCTCCACTTT
CDR3: CASSLGIDRAILNSPLHF
size: .
J: TRBJ1-6
V: TRBV28
D: TRBD1

DNA: TGTGCCTGCCGACAGGGGACCTACGAGCAGTACTTC
CDR3: CACRQGTYEQYF
size: .
J: TRBJ2-7
V: TRBV30
D: TRBD1

DNA: TGTGCCAGCAATTTCGGGTATCAGCCCCAGCATTTT
CDR3: CASNFGYQPQHF
size: .
J: TRBJ1-5
V: TRBV28
D: .

DNA: TGTGCCAGCAGCGTAGCAGGGGCCCCTGTGGGGGAGCAGTACTTC
CDR3: CASSVAGAPVGEQYF
size: .
J: TRBJ2-7
V: TRBV9
D: .

DNA: TGTGCCAGCAGATTATCCGGGACTTTTAATTCACCCCTCCACTTT
CDR3: CASRLSGTFNSPLHF
size: .
J: TRBJ1-6
V: TRBV6-6
D: .

DNA: TGTGCCAGCCTACGGGAGGGCCTAAATGAGCAGTTCTTC
CDR3: CASLREGLNEQFF
size: .
J: TRBJ2-1
V: TRBV6-6
D: TRBD2

DNA: TGTGCCATCGTAGCGGGAGGGCAATACAATGAGCAGTTCTTC
CDR3: CAIVAGGQYNEQFF
size: .
J: TRBJ2-1
V: TRBV10-3
D: TRBD2

DNA: TGTGCCAGCACCGTAGCCCCTAAAATGAACACTGAAGCTTTCTTT
CDR3: CASTVAPKMNTEAFF
size: .
J: TRBJ1-1
V: TRBV28
D: .

DNA: TGTGCCAGCAGCGAGACAGGGGTTTGTGAAAACATTCAGTACTTC
CDR3: CASSETGVCENIQYF
size: .
J: TRBJ2-4
V: TRBV12-1
D: .

DNA: TGTGCCAGTAGGACAGGGGCCTTCGGCTCCTACGAGCAGTACTTC
CDR3: CASRTGAFGSYEQYF
size: .
J: TRBJ2-7
V: TRBV19
D: TRBD1

DNA: TGTGCCAACTCACAAGGGATCGGGACAGCTAACAATGAGCAGTTCTTC
CDR3: CANSQGIGTANNEQFF
size: .
J: TRBJ2-1
V: TRBV10-3
D: TRBD1

DNA: TGTGCCAGCAGCACCCCACAGGGGGCTGGTGGCTACACCTTC
CDR3: CASSTPQGAGGYTF
size: .
J: TRBJ1-2
V: TRBV7-2
D: TRBD1

DNA: TGTGCCAGCAGTGTAGAGACAGGATTGTTCACCTTC
CDR3: CASSVETGLFTF
size: .
J: TRBJ1-2
V: TRBV2
D: .

DNA: TGTGCCAGCAGCGTAGGGGGTCTAGCGGCCAACACCGGGGAGCTGTTTTTT
CDR3: CASSVGGLAANTGELFF
size: .
J: TRBJ2-2
V: TRBV9
D: TRBD2

DNA: TGCGCCAGCAGAAACGGACAGAACACTGAAGCTTTCTTT
CDR3: CASRNGQNTEAFF
size: .
J: TRBJ1-1
V: TRBV5-1
D: .

DNA: TGTGCCACCACAGGGACTGGAAACACCATATATTTT
CDR3: CATTGTGNTIYF
size: .
J: TRBJ1-3
V: TRBV12-3/TRBV12-4
D: .

DNA: TGCGCCAGCAGCCAACTTCTCCCCTACGAGCAGTACTTC
CDR3: CASSQLLPYEQYF
size: .
J: TRBJ2-7
V: TRBV5-1
D: .

DNA: TGTGCCAGCAGCTTGGACAGGGTGGCAGATACGCAGTATTTT
CDR3: CASSLDRVADTQYF
size: .
J: TRBJ2-3
V: TRBV5-6
D: .

DNA: TGTGCCAGCAGCCAAAGCGGAAATGAGCAGTTCTTC
CDR3: CASSQSGNEQFF
size: .
J: TRBJ2-1
V: TRBV7-9
D: .

DNA: TGTGCCAGTAGTATCCCAGGGGGAGACTACGAGCAGTACTTC
CDR3: CASSIPGGDYEQYF
size: few
J: TRBJ2-7
V: TRBV19
D: TRBD1

DNA: TGTGCCAGCAGCTGGACAGGACAGTCCTACGAGCAGTACTTC
CDR3: CASSWTGQSYEQYF
size: .
J: TRBJ2-7
V: TRBV25-1
D: TRBD1

DNA: TGTGCCAGCAGTTCCAGGGACAGGGCCAATTCACCCCTCCACTTT
CDR3: CASSSRDRANSPLHF
size: .
J: TRBJ1-6
V: TRBV27
D: TRBD1

DNA: TGTGCCACCAGCAGCACAGAATCCAACTATGGCTACACCTTC
CDR3: CATSSTESNYGYTF
size: few
J: TRBJ1-2
V: TRBV15
D: .

DNA: TGTGCCAGCAGCGTTAGTACAGGGCCTTATGGCTACACCTTC
CDR3: CASSVSTGPYGYTF
size: few
J: TRBJ1-2
V: TRBV7-2
D: .

DNA: TGTGCCAGTGGAGAGGCTGGGGCCAACGTCCTGACTTTC
CDR3: CASGEAGANVLTF
size: .
J: TRBJ2-6
V: TRBV6-4
D: .

DNA: TGTGCCAGCACAACCGGGACAAACTACAATGAGCAGTTCTTC
CDR3: CASTTGTNYNEQFF
size: .
J: TRBJ2-1
V: TRBV27
D: .

DNA: TGTGCCAGTAGTATCCAACGGGATACGCAGTATTTT
CDR3: CASSIQRDTQYF
size: .
J: TRBJ2-3
V: TRBV19
D: .

DNA: TGCAGTGCTAGTGCCCCCGGGGATACGCAGTATTTT
CDR3: CSASAPGDTQYF
size: .
J: TRBJ2-3
V: TRBV20-1
D: .